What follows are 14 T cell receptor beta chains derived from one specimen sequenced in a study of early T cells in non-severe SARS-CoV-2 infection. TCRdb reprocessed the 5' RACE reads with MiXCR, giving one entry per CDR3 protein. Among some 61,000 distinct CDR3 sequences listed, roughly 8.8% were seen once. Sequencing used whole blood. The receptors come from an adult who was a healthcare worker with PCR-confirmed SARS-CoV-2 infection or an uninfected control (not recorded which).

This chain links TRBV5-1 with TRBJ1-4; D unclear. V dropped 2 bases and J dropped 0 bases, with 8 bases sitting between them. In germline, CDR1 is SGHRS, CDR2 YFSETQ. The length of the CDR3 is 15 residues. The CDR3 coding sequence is TGCGCCAGCAGCTTCGGACCTGCAACTAATGAAAAACTGTTTTTT. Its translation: CASSFGPATNEKLFF.

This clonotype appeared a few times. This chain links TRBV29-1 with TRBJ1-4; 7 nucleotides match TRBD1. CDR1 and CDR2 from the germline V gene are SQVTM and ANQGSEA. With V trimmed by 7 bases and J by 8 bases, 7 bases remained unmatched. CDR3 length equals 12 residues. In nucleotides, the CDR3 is TGCAGCGCTGGGGGACAGCCGGAAAAACTGTTTTTT. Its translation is CSAGGQPEKLFF.

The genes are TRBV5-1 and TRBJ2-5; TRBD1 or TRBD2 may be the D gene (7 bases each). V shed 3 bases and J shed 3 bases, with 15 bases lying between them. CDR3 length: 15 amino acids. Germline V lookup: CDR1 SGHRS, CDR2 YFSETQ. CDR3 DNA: TGCGCCAGCAGCTCCCTCAGGGGGGGCGAAGAGACCCAGTACTTC. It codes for CASSSLRGGEETQYF.

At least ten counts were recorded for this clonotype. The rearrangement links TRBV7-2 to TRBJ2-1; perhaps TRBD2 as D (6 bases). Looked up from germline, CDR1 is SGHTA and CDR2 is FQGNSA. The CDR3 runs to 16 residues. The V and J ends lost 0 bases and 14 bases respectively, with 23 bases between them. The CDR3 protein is CASSLAVGGGQGKKFF. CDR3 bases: TGTGCCAGCAGCTTAGCAGTCGGGGGAGGTCAGGGTAAAAAGTTCTTC.

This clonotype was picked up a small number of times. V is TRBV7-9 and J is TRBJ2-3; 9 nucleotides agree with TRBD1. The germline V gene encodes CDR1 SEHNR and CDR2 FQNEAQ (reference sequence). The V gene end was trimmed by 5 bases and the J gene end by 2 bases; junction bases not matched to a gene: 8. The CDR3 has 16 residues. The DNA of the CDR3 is TGTGCCAGCAGCGCCGGGACAGGGTTCCACACAGATACGCAGTATTTT. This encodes CASSAGTGFHTDTQYF. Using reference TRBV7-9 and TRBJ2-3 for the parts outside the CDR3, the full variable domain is DTGVSQNPRHKITKRGQNVTFRCDPISEHNRLYWYRQTLGQGPEFLTYFQNEAQLEKSRLLSDRFSAERPKGSFSTLEIQRTEQGDSAMYLCASSAGTGFHTDTQYFGPGTRLTVL.

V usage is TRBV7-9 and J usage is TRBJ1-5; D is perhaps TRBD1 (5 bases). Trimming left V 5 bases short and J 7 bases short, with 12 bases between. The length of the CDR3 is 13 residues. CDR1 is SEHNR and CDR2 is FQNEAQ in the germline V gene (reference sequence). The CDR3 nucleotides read TGTGCCAGCAGCCTATCTTGGGGGCAGCCCCAGCATTTT. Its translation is CASSLSWGQPQHF. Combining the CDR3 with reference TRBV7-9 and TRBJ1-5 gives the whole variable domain DTGVSQNPRHKITKRGQNVTFRCDPISEHNRLYWYRQTLGQGPEFLTYFQNEAQLEKSRLLSDRFSAERPKGSFSTLEIQRTEQGDSAMYLCASSLSWGQPQHFGDGTRLSIL.

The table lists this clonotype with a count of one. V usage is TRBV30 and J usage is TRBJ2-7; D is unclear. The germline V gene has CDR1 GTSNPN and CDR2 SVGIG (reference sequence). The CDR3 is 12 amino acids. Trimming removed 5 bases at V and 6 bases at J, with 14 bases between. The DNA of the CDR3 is TGTGCCTGGTGCCCCAGTGTCGCCGAGCAGTACTTC. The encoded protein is CAWCPSVAEQYF.

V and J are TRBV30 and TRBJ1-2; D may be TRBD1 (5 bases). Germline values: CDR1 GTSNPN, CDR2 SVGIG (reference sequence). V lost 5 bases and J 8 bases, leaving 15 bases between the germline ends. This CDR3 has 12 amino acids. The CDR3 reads CAWESRVQGYTF. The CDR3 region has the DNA TGTGCCTGGGAGAGCAGGGTTCAGGGCTACACCTTC.

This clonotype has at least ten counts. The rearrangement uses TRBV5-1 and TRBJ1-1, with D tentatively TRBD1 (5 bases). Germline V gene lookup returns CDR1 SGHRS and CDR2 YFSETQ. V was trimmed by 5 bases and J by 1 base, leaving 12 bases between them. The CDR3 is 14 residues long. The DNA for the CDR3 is TGCGCCAGCAGTTGGGACTCCCCGAACACTGAAGCTTTCTTT. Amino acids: CASSWDSPNTEAFF.

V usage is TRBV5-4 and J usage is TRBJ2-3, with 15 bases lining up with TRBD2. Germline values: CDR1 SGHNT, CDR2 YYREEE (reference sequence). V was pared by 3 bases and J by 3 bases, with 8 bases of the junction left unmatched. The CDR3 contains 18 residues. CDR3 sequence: CASSSGLAGGRRTDTQYF. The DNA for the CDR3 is TGTGCCAGCAGCTCCGGACTAGCGGGGGGGCGTCGTACAGATACGCAGTATTTT. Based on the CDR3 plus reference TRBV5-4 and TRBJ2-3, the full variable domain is ETGVTQSPTHLIKTRGQQVTLRCSSQSGHNTVSWYQQALGQGPQFIFQYYREEENGRGNFPPRFSGLQFPNYSSELNVNALELDDSALYLCASSSGLAGGRRTDTQYFGPGTRLTVL.

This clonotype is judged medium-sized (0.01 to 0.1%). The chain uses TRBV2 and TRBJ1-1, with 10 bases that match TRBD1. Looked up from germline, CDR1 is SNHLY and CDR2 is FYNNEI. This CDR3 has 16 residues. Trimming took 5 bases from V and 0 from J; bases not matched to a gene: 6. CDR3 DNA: TGTGCCAGCAGTTCGGACAGGGGGTCTATGAACACTGAAGCTTTCTTT. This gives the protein CASSSDRGSMNTEAFF.

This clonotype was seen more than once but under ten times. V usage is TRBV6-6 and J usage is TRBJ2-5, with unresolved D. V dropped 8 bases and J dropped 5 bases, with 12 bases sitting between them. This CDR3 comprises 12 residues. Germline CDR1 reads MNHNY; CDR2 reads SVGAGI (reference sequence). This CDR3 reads CASSRSWETQYF. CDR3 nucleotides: TGTGCCAGCTCCCGGTCCTGGGAGACCCAGTACTTC.

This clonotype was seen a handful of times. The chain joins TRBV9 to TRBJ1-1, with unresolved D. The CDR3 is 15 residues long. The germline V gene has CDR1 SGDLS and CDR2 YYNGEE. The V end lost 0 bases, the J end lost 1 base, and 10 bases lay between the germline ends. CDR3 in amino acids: CASSVGPEPNTEAFF. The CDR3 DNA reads TGTGCCAGCAGCGTAGGCCCGGAACCGAACACTGAAGCTTTCTTT.

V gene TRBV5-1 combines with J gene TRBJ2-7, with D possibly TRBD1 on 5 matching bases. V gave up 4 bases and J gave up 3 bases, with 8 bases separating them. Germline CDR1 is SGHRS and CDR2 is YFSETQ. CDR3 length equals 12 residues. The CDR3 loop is CASSIQGYEQYF. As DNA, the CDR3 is TGCGCCAGCAGCATTCAGGGCTACGAGCAGTACTTC.